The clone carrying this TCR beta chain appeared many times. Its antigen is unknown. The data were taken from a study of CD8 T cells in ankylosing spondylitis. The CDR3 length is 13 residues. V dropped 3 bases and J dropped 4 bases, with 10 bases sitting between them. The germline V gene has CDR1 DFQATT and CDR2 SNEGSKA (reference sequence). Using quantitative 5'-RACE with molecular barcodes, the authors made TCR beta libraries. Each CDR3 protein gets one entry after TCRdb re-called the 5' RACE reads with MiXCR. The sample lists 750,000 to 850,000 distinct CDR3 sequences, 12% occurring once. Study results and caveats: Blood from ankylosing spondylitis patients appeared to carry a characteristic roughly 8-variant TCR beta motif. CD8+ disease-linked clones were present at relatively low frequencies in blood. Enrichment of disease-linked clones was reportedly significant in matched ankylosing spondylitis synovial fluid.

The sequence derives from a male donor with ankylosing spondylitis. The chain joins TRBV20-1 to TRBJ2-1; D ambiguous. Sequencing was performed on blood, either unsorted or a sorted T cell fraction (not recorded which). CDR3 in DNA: TGCAGTGCTAGCGAGACGGTTTACAATGAGCAGTTCTTC. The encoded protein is CSASETVYNEQFF.